The rows below give T cell receptor beta chains drawn from one sample of a study of shared clonotypes between healthy human individuals. Assay used: immunoSEQ multiplex PCR; TCRdb lists only in-frame clones, some missing. The table shows millions of clones, with about 92% occurring only once. Input material: naive CD8+ T cells from PBMCs. These receptors were obtained from a man between 18 and 29 years old in good health. Some clones in this sample may be carry-over from other donors' samples. The CDR3 runs from the conserved cysteine through the conserved F or W. D genes are given only for firm matches. The listing skips clone size in some rows; elsewhere it reads once, few, many or a size class.

d_call j_call cdr3_length v_call clone_size cdr3_nt cdr3_aa
- TRBJ2-7 13 TRBV4-3 - TGCGCCAGCAGCCCACTTCTAGGATACGAGCAGTACTTC CASSPLLGYEQYF
- TRBJ2-1 13 TRBV7-2 - TGTGCCAGCAGCTTAGCGGGTAACAATGAGCAGTTCTTC CASSLAGNNEQFF
TRBD1 TRBJ2-7 13 TRBV5-1 once TGCGCCAGCAGCTTGGGCGCAGGGGGTGAGCAGTACTTC CASSLGAGGEQYF
- TRBJ2-1 12 TRBV28 - TGTGCCAGCAGTTATCGGTCGGATGAGCAGTTCTTC CASSYRSDEQFF
- TRBJ2-2 13 TRBV28 - TGTGCCAGCAGTTTTGTACAACCTGGGGAGCTGTTTTTT CASSFVQPGELFF
- TRBJ2-7 16 TRBV28 once TGTGCCAGCAGCTTTACAGAACAGGTCCCCTCCTACGAGCAGTACTTC CASSFTEQVPSYEQYF
TRBD1 TRBJ1-2 13 TRBV5-4 - TGTGCCAGCAGCCCAGGACAGGAGAATGGCTACACCTTC CASSPGQENGYTF
- TRBJ2-1 21 TRBV7-8 - TGTGCCAGCAGCCATATTAAAGGGGGGATAGCGCTAAAGGTGGCTGGCAATGAGCAGTTCTTC CASSHIKGGIALKVAGNEQFF
- TRBJ1-5 17 TRBV7-8 - TGTGCCAGCAGCCCCGGACCCGGACGTTATAGCAATCAGCCCCAGCATTTT CASSPGPGRYSNQPQHF
TRBD1 TRBJ2-1 14 TRBV28 - TGTGCCAGCAGTTTGAGACAGGGGTACGATGAGCAGTTCTTC CASSLRQGYDEQFF
- TRBJ2-2 14 TRBV27 - TGTGCCAGCAGTTTACGGAGTTACACCGGGGAGCTGTTTTTT CASSLRSYTGELFF
TRBD2 TRBJ2-3 17 TRBV10-2 - TGCGCCAGCAGTGAGTCCCTACTAGCGGGAGGTTCAGATACGCAGTATTTT CASSESLLAGGSDTQYF
- TRBJ1-3 15 TRBV29-1 - TGCAGCGTTGTTATGGCAGTGGCCTCTGGAAACACCATATATTTT CSVVMAVASGNTIYF
TRBD1 TRBJ1-1 16 TRBV19 - TGTGCCAGTCGTCAAGGACAGGGAGACATGAACACTGAAGCTTTCTTT CASRQGQGDMNTEAFF
TRBD2 TRBJ2-5 18 TRBV13 - TGTGCCAGCAGCTCGATCGGGTTAGCGGGAGTTTTCCAAGAGACCCAGTACTTC CASSSIGLAGVFQETQYF
TRBD2 TRBJ2-1 17 TRBV7-2 - TGTGCCAGCAGCCCAATATGGACTAGCAACATCTACAATGAGCAGTTCTTC CASSPIWTSNIYNEQFF
- TRBJ1-5 16 TRBV7-8 once TGTGCCAGCAGCAGTCAGGGTAACTGGGGCAATCAGCCCCAGCATTTT CASSSQGNWGNQPQHF
TRBD1 TRBJ2-5 16 TRBV28 once TGTGCCAGCTGTTTTTGGGACAGGAGGGGCCAAGAGACCCAGTACTTC CASCFWDRRGQETQYF
- TRBJ2-7 12 TRBV7-9 - TGTGCCAGCAGCGCAGCGGTCTACGAGCAGTACTTC CASSAAVYEQYF
- TRBJ2-1 16 TRBV27 - TGTGCCAGCAGTCCCTCTACAGGGCCGGCGTACAATGAGCAGTTCTTC CASSPSTGPAYNEQFF
- TRBJ2-1 11 TRBV10-2 once TGCGCCAGCAGTCCCGGAGTCGAGCAGTTCTTC CASSPGVEQFF
- TRBJ2-7 13 TRBV28 - TGTGCCAGCAGTTACCAGGGATCCTACGAGCAGTACTTC CASSYQGSYEQYF
- TRBJ1-2 14 TRBV27 - TGTGCCAGCAGTTTATCCGGACCGAACTATGGCTACACCTTC CASSLSGPNYGYTF
TRBD1 TRBJ2-7 14 TRBV30 - TGTGCCTGGAGTGGAGGGGGCTCGGGCTACGAGCAGTACTTC CAWSGGGSGYEQYF
TRBD2 TRBJ2-3 15 TRBV7-3 - TGTGCCAGCAGCCTAGCGGGAGGGGGCCCAGATACGCAGTATTTT CASSLAGGGPDTQYF
- TRBJ2-3 16 TRBV6-5 - TGTGCCAGCAGTTATTCCGACAGGATATCCACAGATACGCAGTATTTT CASSYSDRISTDTQYF
- TRBJ2-7 13 TRBV7-9 - TGTGCCAGCAGCTTAGCGGAGGGGATAGAGCAGTACTTC CASSLAEGIEQYF
- TRBJ1-1 13 TRBV27 - TGTGCCAGCAGTTTGGGGTTGCACACTGAAGCTTTCTTT CASSLGLHTEAFF
TRBD1 TRBJ1-2 15 TRBV9 - TGTGCCAGCAGCGCCTGGACAGGGGGCTTCTATGGCTACACCTTC CASSAWTGGFYGYTF
- TRBJ1-1 18 TRBV7-9 once TGTGCCAGCAGCTTAAGAGCTCAGATCGCGGGGGAGGACACTGAAGCTTTCTTT CASSLRAQIAGEDTEAFF
TRBD2 TRBJ2-1 16 TRBV29-1 - TGCAGCGTTGAAGTCTTACTAGCGGGAGTATCCAATGAGCAGTTCTTC CSVEVLLAGVSNEQFF